This T cell receptor (beta chain) was observed in a study of T-cell reconstitution after alpha-beta-depleted transplantation in children. Unique molecular identifiers were incorporated during preparation of the TCRbeta library. MiXCR was run by TCRdb on the PCR reads, yielding one entry per CDR3 protein. The sample carries some 640,000 distinct CDR3 sequences, roughly 15% recorded once. This clonotype was counted at least ten times. The J segment lost 7 bases and the V segment lost 3 bases, leaving 6 bases of the junction unmatched. This CDR3 contains 14 residues. Germline values: CDR1 DFQATT, CDR2 SNEGSKA (reference sequence).

Sequenced material: PBMCs from the stem cell graft donor, taken from the stem cell graft. The chain carries TRBV20-1 and TRBJ1-1; 12 bases fit TRBD1. The receptor comes from a human donor who donated a stem cell graft to a child with acute myeloid leukemia. CDR3 sequence reads: CSARRGQGAYEAFF. The CDR3 region has the DNA TGCAGTGCTAGGAGGGGACAGGGGGCGTATGAAGCTTTCTTT.